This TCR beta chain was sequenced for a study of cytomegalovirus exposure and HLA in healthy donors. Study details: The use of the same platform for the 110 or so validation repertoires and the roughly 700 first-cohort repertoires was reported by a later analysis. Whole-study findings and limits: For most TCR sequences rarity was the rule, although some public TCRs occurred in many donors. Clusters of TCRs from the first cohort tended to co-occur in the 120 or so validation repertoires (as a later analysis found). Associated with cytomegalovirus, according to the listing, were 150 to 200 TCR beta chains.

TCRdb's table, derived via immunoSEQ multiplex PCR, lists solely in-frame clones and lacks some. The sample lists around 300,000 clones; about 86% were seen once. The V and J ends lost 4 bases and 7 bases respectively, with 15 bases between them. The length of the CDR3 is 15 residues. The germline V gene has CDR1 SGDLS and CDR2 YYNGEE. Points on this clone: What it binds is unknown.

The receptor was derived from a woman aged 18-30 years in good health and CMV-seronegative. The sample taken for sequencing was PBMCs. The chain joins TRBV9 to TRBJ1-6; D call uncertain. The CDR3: CASSPTRTGNSPLHF. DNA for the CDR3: TGTGCCAGCAGCCCCACGCGGACGGGGAATTCACCCCTCCACTTT.